This T cell receptor beta chain was found in a study of T cells after yellow fever vaccination. Points from the study as a whole: Once the booster was given, most primary-vaccination clones reappeared, at roughly 96% for CD4 and over 85% for CD8. Researchers cautioned that FACS-sorted repertoires could harbor abundant clonotypes contaminating from the bulk population. Peak timing came faster in the weaker secondary response, day 5 versus 15.

In this sample, this clonotype turned up a few times. Its antigen is not known. 5'RACE template switching produced TCR cDNA carrying a universal primer site and UMIs. A single record per CDR3 protein comes from TCRdb applying MiXCR to the 5' RACE reads. Of 150,000 to 200,000 distinct CDR3 sequences listed, 9.5% to 11% are singletons. The CDR3 contains 13 residues. Germline CDR1 reads KGHDR; CDR2 reads SFDVKD. V lost 8 bases, J lost 2 bases, and 11 bases lay in between. The source is a man aged 18 to 29 who received the YFV17D yellow fever vaccine. The chain combines TRBV24-1 with TRBJ1-2; no definite D call. This material consisted of CD8+ T cells sorted from PBMCs, taken 15 days after the yellow fever booster vaccination. CDR3 region: CATNFAENYGYTF. The CDR3 DNA follows: TGTGCCACCAACTTCGCCGAGAACTATGGCTACACCTTC.